The TCR beta chain described here comes from a study of T cell repertoires in cytomegalovirus infection. The wider study: From public TCR beta signatures came an indication of both CMV infection and matching HLA type. Study-level results: HLA-C-restricted, CMV-specific TCR beta clonotypes were dominant ex vivo. Identification of carriers of CMV plus the relevant HLA was achieved through cumulative public TCR beta family frequency.

MiXCR was run by TCRdb on the reads, yielding one entry per CDR3 protein. The table includes some 280,000 distinct CDR3 sequences, roughly an eighth detected once. A note on this clonotype: What it recognizes is unknown.

V lost 3 bases to trimming and J lost 4 bases, with 12 bases between them. The CDR3 runs 14 residues. Germline V lookup: CDR1 SGHAT, CDR2 FQNNGV. Input material: PBMCs. The chain links TRBV11-2 to TRBJ2-5; D is possibly TRBD1 (6 bases). This clonotype was obtained from a human donor in good health (CMV status not recorded). Some clones in this sample may be carry-over from other donors' samples. The CDR3: CASSFSGTSETQYF. CDR3 DNA: TGTGCCAGCAGCTTTTCCGGGACATCAGAGACCCAGTACTTC. The full variable domain, with the rest looked up from reference TRBV11-2 and TRBJ2-5, is EAGVAQSPRYKIIEKRQSVAFWCNPISGHATLYWYQQILGQGPKLLIQFQNNGVVDDSQLPKDRFSAERLKGVDSTLKIQPAKLEDSAVYLCASSFSGTSETQYFGPGTRLLVL.